A selection of T cell receptor beta chains follows, all from one sample in a study of long-term antiretroviral therapy in people with HIV. Assay: immunoSEQ multiplex PCR; the TCRdb copy retains only in-frame clones and omits some. The profile shows fewer than 25,000 clones, 85% to 95% of them singletons. The source material was unsorted PBMCs, sampled around 4.7 years after starting antiretroviral therapy. The source is a woman aged 45-65 years with HIV. Each CDR3 is given with its conserved first and last residue. A D gene is named only where the DNA matches it firmly. The size of a clone is reported for some rows only, either as once, few or many, or as a class for expanded clones.

TRBJ1-1 NA NA TRBV5-4 TGTGCCAGCAGCTCCGGCGGAGGTGAAGCTTTCTTT CASSSGGGEAFF
TRBJ2-5 NA NA TRBV11-2 TGTGCCAGCAGCTTTAAGGGCGTGGAGACCCAGTACTTC CASSFKGVETQYF
TRBJ2-7 NA NA TRBV6-5 TGTGCCAGCAGTTACTCGAATACGGGGTACGAGCAGTACTTC CASSYSNTGYEQYF
TRBJ2-1 NA TRBD2 TRBV11-1 TGTGCCAGCAGCTCGGGACTAGCGGGAGTAGGTTACAATGAGCAGTTCTTC CASSSGLAGVGYNEQFF
TRBJ2-7 NA TRBD1 TRBV7-9 TGTGCCAGCAGCTTAGCGATGGCGACAGGGGGTCCTTACGAGCAGTACTTC CASSLAMATGGPYEQYF
TRBJ2-2 NA TRBD2 TRBV9 TGTGCCAGCAGCGTAGGGGGACTAGCGGGAGATAACACCGGGGAGCTGTTTTTT CASSVGGLAGDNTGELFF
TRBJ2-7 NA NA TRBV28 TGTGCCAGCAGTTCCGGGACACGCCCCTACGAGCAGTACTTC CASSSGTRPYEQYF
TRBJ2-7 NA NA TRBV27 TGTGCCAGCAGTTCACTACCGGGACGGAAGAAATACGAGCAGTACTTC CASSSLPGRKKYEQYF
TRBJ1-1 NA TRBD1 TRBV5-1 TGCGCCAGCAGAAAGGACAGGGAAGCTTTCTTT CASRKDREAFF
TRBJ1-3 once NA TRBV9 TGTGCCAGCAGCAGGGACTCTGGAAACACCATATATTTT CASSRDSGNTIYF
TRBJ2-7 NA NA TRBV18 TGTGCCAGCTCACCGCCGGCGGCAGCCTCCTACGAGCAGTACTTC CASSPPAAASYEQYF
TRBJ2-7 NA TRBD2 TRBV19 TGTGCCAGTTCTGCGACTAGCGTGAACGAGCAGTACTTC CASSATSVNEQYF
TRBJ2-1 NA NA TRBV29-1 TGCAGCGTCTCCCGATTTAGTAAGGCTCTCTCGAGTGAGCAGTTCTTC CSVSRFSKALSSEQFF
TRBJ1-1 once NA TRBV30 TGTGCCTGGAGCGAAGTCTGGAGGCCCGCTGAAGCTTTCTTT CAWSEVWRPAEAFF
TRBJ2-7 NA NA TRBV19 TGTGCCAGTAGTATAGCCAACGGGGGGCGTCTCCCGGACGAGCAGTACTTC CASSIANGGRLPDEQYF
TRBJ2-7 once NA TRBV28 TGTGCCAGCAGCCGGGACTTGTTACTCTACGAGCAGTACTTC CASSRDLLLYEQYF
TRBJ2-5 NA TRBD2 TRBV29-1 TGCAGCGTTCGGGCTAGCGGGTTTCGGGGGGAGACCCAGTACTTC CSVRASGFRGETQYF
TRBJ1-2 NA NA TRBV2 TGTGCCAGCAGTGGCACAGGCGCCTTCTATGGCTACACCTTC CASSGTGAFYGYTF
TRBJ2-1 NA TRBD2 TRBV16 TGTGCCAGCAGCCCAAGACTAGCACCGTACAATGAGCAGTTCTTC CASSPRLAPYNEQFF
TRBJ2-3 NA TRBD2 TRBV29-1 TGCAGCGCAACTAGCGGGGGGGGAGATACGCAGTATTTT CSATSGGGDTQYF
TRBJ2-7 NA NA TRBV2 TGTGCCAGCAGTGAAGCGGGAGCAACATCCTACGAGCAGTACTTC CASSEAGATSYEQYF
TRBJ1-5 NA NA TRBV6-4 TGTGCCAGCAGCGACGAGGCCGGTCAGCCCCAGCATTTT CASSDEAGQPQHF
TRBJ2-7 NA NA TRBV2 TGTGCCAGCAGCTTCTCCTACGAGCAGTACTTC CASSFSYEQYF
TRBJ1-5 NA NA TRBV5-6 TGTGCCAGCAGCGCGGGCCAATATAGCAATCAGCCCCAGCATTTT CASSAGQYSNQPQHF
TRBJ2-7 NA TRBD1 TRBV5-1 TGCGCCAGCAGCGAAGGACAGGGGGCCAACGAGCAGTACTTC CASSEGQGANEQYF